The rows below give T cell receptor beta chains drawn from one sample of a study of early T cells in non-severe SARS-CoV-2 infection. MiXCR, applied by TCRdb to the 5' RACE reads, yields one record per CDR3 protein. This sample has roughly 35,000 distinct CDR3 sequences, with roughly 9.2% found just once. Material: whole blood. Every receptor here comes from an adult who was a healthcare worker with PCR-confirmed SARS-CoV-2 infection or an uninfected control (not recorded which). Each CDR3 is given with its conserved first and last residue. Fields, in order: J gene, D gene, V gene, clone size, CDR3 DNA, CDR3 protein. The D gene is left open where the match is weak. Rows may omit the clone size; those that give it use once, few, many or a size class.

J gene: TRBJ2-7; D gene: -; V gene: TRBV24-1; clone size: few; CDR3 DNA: TGTGCCACCAGTGATGCTTCAGACAGCACCTACGAGCAGTACTTC; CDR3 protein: CATSDASDSTYEQYF
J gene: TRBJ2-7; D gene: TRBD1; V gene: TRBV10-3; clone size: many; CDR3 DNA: TGTGCCATCTCGAGGGGGCTCGACGAGCAGTACTTC; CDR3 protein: CAISRGLDEQYF
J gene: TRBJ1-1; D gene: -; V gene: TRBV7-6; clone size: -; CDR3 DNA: TGTGCCAGCAGCTTAGCGGGGGACACTGAAGCTTTCTTT; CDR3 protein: CASSLAGDTEAFF
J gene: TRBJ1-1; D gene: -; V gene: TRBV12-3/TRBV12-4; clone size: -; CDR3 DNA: TGTGCCAGCAGTTCCACATCAGGGTACACTGAAGCTTTCTTT; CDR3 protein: CASSSTSGYTEAFF
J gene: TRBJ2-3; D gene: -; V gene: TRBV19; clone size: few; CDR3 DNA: TGTGCCAGCAACAATGGCCAGGTCACAGATACGCAGTATTTT; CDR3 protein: CASNNGQVTDTQYF
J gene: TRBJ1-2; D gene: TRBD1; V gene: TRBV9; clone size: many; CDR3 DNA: TGTGCCAGCAGCGCAGGGGGGAGCTATGGCTACACCTTC; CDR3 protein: CASSAGGSYGYTF
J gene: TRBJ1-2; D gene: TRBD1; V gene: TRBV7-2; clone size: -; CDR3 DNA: TGTGCCAGCAGCCCCCGGACAGGGAACTATGGCTACACCTTC; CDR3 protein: CASSPRTGNYGYTF
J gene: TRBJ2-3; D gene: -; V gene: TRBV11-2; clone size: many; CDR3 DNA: TGTGCCAGCACCCTGACGAGAGGATTAGGGAATACGCAGTATTTT; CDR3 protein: CASTLTRGLGNTQYF
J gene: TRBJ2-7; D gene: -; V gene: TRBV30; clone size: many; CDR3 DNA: TGTGCCTGGAGTAGGAGGCAGGCCGGTCGCTCCTACGAGCAGTACTTC; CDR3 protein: CAWSRRQAGRSYEQYF
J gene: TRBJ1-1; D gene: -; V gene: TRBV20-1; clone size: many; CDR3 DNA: TGCAGTGCTAGCAGGGGAGGTAGCATGAACACTGAAGCTTTCTTT; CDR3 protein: CSASRGGSMNTEAFF
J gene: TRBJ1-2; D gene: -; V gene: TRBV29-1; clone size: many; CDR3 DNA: TGCAGCGTGGGGGGGACTGCCATTGGCTACACCTTC; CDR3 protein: CSVGGTAIGYTF
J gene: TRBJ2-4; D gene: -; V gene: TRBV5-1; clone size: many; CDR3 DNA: TGCGCCAGCAGGGGGGATACCGCCCATGATGTGGCCAAAAACATTCAGTACTTC; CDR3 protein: CASRGDTAHDVAKNIQYF
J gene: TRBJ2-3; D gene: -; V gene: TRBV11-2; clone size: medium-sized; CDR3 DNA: TGTGCCAGCAGCCCATCGGGGGATACGCAGTATTTT; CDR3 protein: CASSPSGDTQYF
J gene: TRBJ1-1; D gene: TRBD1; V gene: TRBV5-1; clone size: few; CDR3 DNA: TGCGCCAGCAGCTTGTCCCCAACAGGGGCCCGCACTGAAGCTTTCTTT; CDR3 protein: CASSLSPTGARTEAFF
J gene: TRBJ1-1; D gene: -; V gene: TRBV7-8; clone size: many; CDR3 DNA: TGTGCCAGCAGCTTACGGGACGCGAACACTGAAGCTTTCTTT; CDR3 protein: CASSLRDANTEAFF
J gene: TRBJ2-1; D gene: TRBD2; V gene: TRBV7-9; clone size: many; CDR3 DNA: TGTGCCAGCAGCTTAGAGAGTAGCGGGGGCCCCTACAATGAGCAGTTCTTC; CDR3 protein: CASSLESSGGPYNEQFF
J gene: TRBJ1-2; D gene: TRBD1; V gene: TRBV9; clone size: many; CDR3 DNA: TGTGCCAGCAGCGCAGAGGTCCGGGACAGGGTGTCAAACTATGGCTACACCTTC; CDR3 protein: CASSAEVRDRVSNYGYTF
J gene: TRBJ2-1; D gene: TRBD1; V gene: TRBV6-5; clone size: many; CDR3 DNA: TGTGCCAGCAGTCCCGTCCCAGGGGGTATGATCCATGAGCAGTTCTTC; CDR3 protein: CASSPVPGGMIHEQFF
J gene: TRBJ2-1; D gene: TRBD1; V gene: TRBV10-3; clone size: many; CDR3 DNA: TGTGCCATCAGCGGGACAGGGTCACTCAATGAGCAGTTCTTC; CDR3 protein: CAISGTGSLNEQFF
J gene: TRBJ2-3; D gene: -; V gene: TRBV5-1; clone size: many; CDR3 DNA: TGCGCCAGCAGCCCCGGGACCCTCTACACAGATACGCAGTATTTT; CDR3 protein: CASSPGTLYTDTQYF
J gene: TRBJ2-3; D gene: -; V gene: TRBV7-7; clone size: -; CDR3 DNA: TGTGCTAGCAGCTTATCTAGCCCCCGCACAGATACGCAGTATTTT; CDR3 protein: CASSLSSPRTDTQYF
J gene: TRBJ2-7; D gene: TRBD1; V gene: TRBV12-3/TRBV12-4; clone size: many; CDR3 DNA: TGTGCCAGCAGGAGAATTAGGGACAGGGAGTCCTACGAGCAGTACTTC; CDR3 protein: CASRRIRDRESYEQYF
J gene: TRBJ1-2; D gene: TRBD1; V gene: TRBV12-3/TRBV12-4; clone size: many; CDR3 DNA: TGTGCCAGCAGTACAGGGGGCATGAACTATGGCTACACCTTC; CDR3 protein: CASSTGGMNYGYTF
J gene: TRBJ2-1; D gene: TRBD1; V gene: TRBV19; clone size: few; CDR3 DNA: TGTGCCAGTAGTCTGGACAGGGATGAGCAGTTCTTC; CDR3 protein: CASSLDRDEQFF
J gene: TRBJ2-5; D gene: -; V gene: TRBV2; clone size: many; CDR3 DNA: TGTGCCAGCAGTGAGATCGCAGACCAAGAGACCCAGTACTTC; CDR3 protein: CASSEIADQETQYF
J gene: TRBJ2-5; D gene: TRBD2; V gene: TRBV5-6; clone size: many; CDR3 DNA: TGTGCCAGCAGCACAAGACTAGCGGGGATCCAAGAGACCCAGTACTTC; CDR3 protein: CASSTRLAGIQETQYF
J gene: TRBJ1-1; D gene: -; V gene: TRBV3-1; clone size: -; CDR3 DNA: TGTGCCAGCAGCCAAAGGGAGTTGAACACTGAAGCTTTCTTT; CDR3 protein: CASSQRELNTEAFF
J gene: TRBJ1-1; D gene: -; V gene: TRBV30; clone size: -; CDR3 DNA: TGTGCCTGGAGTCCCTACACTGAAGCTTTCTTT; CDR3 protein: CAWSPYTEAFF
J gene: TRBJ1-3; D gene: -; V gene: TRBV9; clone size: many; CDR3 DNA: TGTGCCAGCAGCAGCCTAAACACCATATATTTT; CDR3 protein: CASSSLNTIYF
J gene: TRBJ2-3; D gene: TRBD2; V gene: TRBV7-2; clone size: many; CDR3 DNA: TGTGCCAGCAGCCTCCGGACTAGCGGGAGGACAGATACGCAGTATTTT; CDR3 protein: CASSLRTSGRTDTQYF
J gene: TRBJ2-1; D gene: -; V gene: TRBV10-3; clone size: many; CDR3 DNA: TGTGCCATCAGTAAATGGACAGCCCAATTTTCCAATGAGCAGTTCTTC; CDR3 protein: CAISKWTAQFSNEQFF
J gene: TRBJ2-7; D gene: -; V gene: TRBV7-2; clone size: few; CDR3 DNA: TGTGCCAGCAGCCCGTCCCACGAGCAGTACTTC; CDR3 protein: CASSPSHEQYF
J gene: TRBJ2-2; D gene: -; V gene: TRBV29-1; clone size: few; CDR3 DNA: TGCAGCGTTGGGAACACCGGGGAGCTGTTTTTT; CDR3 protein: CSVGNTGELFF
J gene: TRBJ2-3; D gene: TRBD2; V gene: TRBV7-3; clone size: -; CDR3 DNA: TGTGCCAGCAGCGCGGGACTAGCGGGTACAGATACGCAGTATTTT; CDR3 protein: CASSAGLAGTDTQYF
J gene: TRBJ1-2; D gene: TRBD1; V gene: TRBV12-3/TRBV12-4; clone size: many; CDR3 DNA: TGTGCCAGCAGTCAGGACAGGACTTATGGCTACACCTTC; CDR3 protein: CASSQDRTYGYTF
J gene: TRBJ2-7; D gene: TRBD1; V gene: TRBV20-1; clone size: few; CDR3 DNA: TGCAGTGCTCCGGCTAAGGACAGGGGAAGGGCCCCATCCTACGAGCAGTACTTC; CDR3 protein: CSAPAKDRGRAPSYEQYF
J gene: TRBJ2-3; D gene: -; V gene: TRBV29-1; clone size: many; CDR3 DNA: TGCAGCGTTGGAACAGCCACAGATACGCAGTATTTT; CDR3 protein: CSVGTATDTQYF
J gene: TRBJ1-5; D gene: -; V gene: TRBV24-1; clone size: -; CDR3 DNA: TGTGCCACCAGTGATTTTACAGTTGGTCAGCCCCAGCATTTT; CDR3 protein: CATSDFTVGQPQHF
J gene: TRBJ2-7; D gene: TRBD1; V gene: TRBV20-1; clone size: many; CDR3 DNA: TGCAGTGCTAGCCGGGACAGGGGATACGAGCAGTACTTC; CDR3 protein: CSASRDRGYEQYF
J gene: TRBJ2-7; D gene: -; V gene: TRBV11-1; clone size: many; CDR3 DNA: TGTGCCAGCACTGACAGTTTGAGCTCCTACGAGCAGTACTTC; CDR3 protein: CASTDSLSSYEQYF
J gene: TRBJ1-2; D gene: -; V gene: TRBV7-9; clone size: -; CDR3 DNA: TGTGCCAGCAGCTTCCATACTGCACCCAACGATGGCTACACCTTC; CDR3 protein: CASSFHTAPNDGYTF
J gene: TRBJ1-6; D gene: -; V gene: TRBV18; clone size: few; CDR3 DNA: TGTGCCAGCTCACCGTTGGGATTTGATAATTCACCCCTCCACTTT; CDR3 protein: CASSPLGFDNSPLHF
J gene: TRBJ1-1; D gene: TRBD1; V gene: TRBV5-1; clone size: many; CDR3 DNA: TGCGCCAGCAGCTTGTTACAGGGGGGCGGCACTGAAGCTTTCTTT; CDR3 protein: CASSLLQGGGTEAFF
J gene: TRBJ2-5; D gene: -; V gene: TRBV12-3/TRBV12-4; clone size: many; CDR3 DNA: TGTGCCAGCAGCAGACAGGACCAAGAGACCCAGTACTTC; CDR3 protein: CASSRQDQETQYF
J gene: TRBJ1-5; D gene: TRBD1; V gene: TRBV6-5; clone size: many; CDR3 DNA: TGTGCCAGCAGCCAGACAGGGTTAAATCAGCCCCAGCATTTT; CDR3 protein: CASSQTGLNQPQHF
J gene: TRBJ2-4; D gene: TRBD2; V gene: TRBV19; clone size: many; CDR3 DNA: TGTGCCAGTATGAAACTAGCGGGTGGAGGGAACATTCAGTACTTC; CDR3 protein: CASMKLAGGGNIQYF
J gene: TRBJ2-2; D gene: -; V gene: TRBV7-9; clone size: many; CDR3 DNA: TGTGCCAGCAGCTTAACGGGGGGCTCGAACACCGGGGAGCTGTTTTTT; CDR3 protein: CASSLTGGSNTGELFF
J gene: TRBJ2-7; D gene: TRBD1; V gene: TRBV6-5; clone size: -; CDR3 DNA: TGTGCCAGCAGGTCAGGGACTGGGACAGGCGCTTCCTACGAGCAGTACTTC; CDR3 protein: CASRSGTGTGASYEQYF
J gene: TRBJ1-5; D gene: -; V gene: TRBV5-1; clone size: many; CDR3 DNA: TGCGCCAGCCGTCAGGACAATCTCAATCAGCCCCAGCATTTT; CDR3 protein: CASRQDNLNQPQHF
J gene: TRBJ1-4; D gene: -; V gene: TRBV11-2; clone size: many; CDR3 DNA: TGTGCCAGCAGCTTAGAGCGGGGAGCTAATGAAAAACTGTTTTTT; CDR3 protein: CASSLERGANEKLFF
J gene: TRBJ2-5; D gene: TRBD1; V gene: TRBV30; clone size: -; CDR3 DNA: TGTGCCTGGACAGGGGGCGCCGGGGAGACCCAGTACTTC; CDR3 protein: CAWTGGAGETQYF
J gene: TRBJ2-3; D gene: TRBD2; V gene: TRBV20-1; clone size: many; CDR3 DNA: TGCAGTGCCCCCCCTAGCGGGGGGACAGATACGCAGTATTTT; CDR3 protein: CSAPPSGGTDTQYF
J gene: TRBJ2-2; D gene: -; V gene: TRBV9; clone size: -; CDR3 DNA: TGTGCCAGCAGCGTTTCCGGGGAGCTGTTTTTT; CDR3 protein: CASSVSGELFF
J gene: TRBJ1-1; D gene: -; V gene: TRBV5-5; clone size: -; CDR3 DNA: TGTGCCAGCAGTTTCAAGGACAGAAACACTGAAGCTTTCTTT; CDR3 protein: CASSFKDRNTEAFF
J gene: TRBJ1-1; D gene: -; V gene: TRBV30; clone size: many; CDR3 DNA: TGTGCCTGGAGTGTACACAAAATGAACACTGAAGCTTTCTTT; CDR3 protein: CAWSVHKMNTEAFF
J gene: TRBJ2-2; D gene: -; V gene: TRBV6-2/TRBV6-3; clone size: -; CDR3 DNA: TGTGCCAGCAGGAGTTTCACGAACACCGGGGAGCTGTTTTTT; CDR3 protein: CASRSFTNTGELFF
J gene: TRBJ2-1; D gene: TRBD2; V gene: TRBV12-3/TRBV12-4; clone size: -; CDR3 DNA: TGTGCCAGCAGGGGACTAGCATACAATGAGCAGTTCTTC; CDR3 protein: CASRGLAYNEQFF
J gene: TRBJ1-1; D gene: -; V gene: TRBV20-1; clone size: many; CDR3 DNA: TGCACCGCGCCAGGCACTGAAGCTTTCTTT; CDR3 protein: CTAPGTEAFF
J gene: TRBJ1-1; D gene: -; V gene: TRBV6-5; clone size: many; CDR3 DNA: TGTGCCAGCAGTTACGACAGGAGGCCGCGTTTCGCTTTCTTT; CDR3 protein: CASSYDRRPRFAFF
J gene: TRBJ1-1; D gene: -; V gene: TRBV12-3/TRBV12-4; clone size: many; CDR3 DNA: TGTGCCAGCAGTTTAGACGTCCTCGGGGCTGAAGCTTTCTTT; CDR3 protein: CASSLDVLGAEAFF